This record concerns one T cell receptor (beta chain) sequence. The target antigen is unknown. The data derive from a study of Ad26.COV2.S vaccination and SARS-CoV-2 variants. General study results and limits: Reportedly, after vaccination the spike-specific CD8+ and CD4+ T cell responses displayed substantial breadth.

Losses at the gene ends were 3 bases for V and 4 bases for J; bases not matched to a gene: 4. Germline assignment: CDR1 MNHNS and CDR2 SASEGT. The CDR3 extends over 14 amino acids. Treatment described: about 20 received Ad26.COV2.S at low or high dose, single or two shots; 5 received placebo; per-sample allocation not given. Day 63 after the first vaccine or placebo injection was the time point for sampling. Assay: immunoSEQ multiplex PCR; the TCRdb copy retains only in-frame clones and omits some. This repertoire shows more than 300,000 clones, around four fifths found once; its top ten account for 2% to 2.5%.

This sequence originates from a person aged 18-60 years who received the Ad26.COV2.S COVID-19 vaccine or a placebo. The chain uses TRBV6-1 and TRBJ2-7, with TRBD1 identical over 9 bases. Sequencing used peripheral blood, obtained in a trial of Ad26.COV2.S vaccine versus placebo. The CDR3 loop is CASSETGGLYEQYF. The CDR3, as DNA: TGTGCCAGCAGTGAGACAGGGGGGTTATACGAGCAGTACTTC.